Listed below are T cell receptor beta chains from one sample, sequenced in a study of T cell responses to AZD1222 COVID-19 vaccine. Libraries were prepared by immunoSEQ multiplex PCR; TCRdb keeps only in-frame clonotypes and omits some of them. The sample contains 120,000 or so clones, around 89% of which appear only once. The sample in question was peripheral blood, obtained on day 0 of MenACWY control vaccination. The receptor set was obtained from an adult in good health. Each CDR3 is given with its conserved first and last residue. The D gene is left open where the match is weak. Size is stated for part of the rows, as once, few or many counts, or as a class when the clone is expanded.

V gene	D gene	J gene	clone size	CDR3 protein	CDR3 DNA
TRBV7-9	NA	TRBJ2-2	NA	CASSLPRIGAGELFF	TGTGCCAGCAGCTTACCCAGGATCGGTGCCGGGGAGCTGTTTTTT
TRBV10-3	TRBD2	TRBJ2-5	NA	CAISEPLGTSGRAGETQYF	TGTGCCATCAGTGAGCCGCTTGGGACTAGCGGGAGGGCCGGAGAGACCCAGTACTTC
TRBV10-1	NA	TRBJ2-5	NA	CASSEGETQYF	TGCGCCAGCAGTGAGGGGGAGACCCAGTACTTC
TRBV27	NA	TRBJ1-1	NA	CASSSPPGYHTEAFF	TGTGCCAGCAGTTCCCCCCCAGGGTACCACACTGAAGCTTTCTTT
TRBV6-2/TRBV6-3	TRBD1	TRBJ1-2	NA	CASSPDRVYGYTF	TGTGCCAGCAGTCCAGACAGGGTTTATGGCTACACCTTC
TRBV5-4	TRBD1	TRBJ1-6	NA	CASSSTGTEGSPLHF	TGTGCCAGCAGCTCCACCGGGACAGAGGGCTCACCCCTCCACTTT
TRBV6-5	NA	TRBJ1-1	NA	CASATFLGTEAFF	TGTGCCAGCGCGACTTTTCTAGGGACTGAAGCTTTCTTT
TRBV18	NA	TRBJ1-5	NA	CASSPGNQPQHF	TGTGCCAGCTCACCTGGCAATCAGCCCCAGCATTTT
TRBV10-3	TRBD2	TRBJ2-3	NA	CAISESRTSGSTDTQYF	TGTGCCATCAGTGAGTCGAGGACTAGCGGGAGCACAGATACGCAGTATTTT
TRBV19	NA	TRBJ2-3	NA	CASSTIQGGTQDTQYF	TGTGCCAGTAGTACCATACAGGGAGGGACTCAAGATACGCAGTATTTT
TRBV19	NA	TRBJ1-4	once	CASSRDASRMFF	TGTGCCAGTAGCAGGGACGCCTCGCGGATGTTTTTT
TRBV7-9	NA	TRBJ1-1	NA	CASSRNPEAFF	TGTGCCAGCAGCCGTAATCCGGAAGCTTTCTTT
TRBV13	TRBD2	TRBJ2-3	few	CASSRQTSGSGADTQYF	TGTGCCAGCAGCCGGCAGACTAGCGGGAGTGGGGCAGATACGCAGTATTTT
TRBV7-2	NA	TRBJ1-1	NA	CASSLGYQGGQAFF	TGTGCCAGCAGCTTAGGCTACCAGGGTGGACAAGCTTTCTTT
TRBV3-1/TRBV3-2	NA	TRBJ1-6	NA	CASSQGIQGSPLHF	TGTGCCAGCAGCCAAGGGATCCAGGGTTCACCCCTCCACTTT
TRBV4-2	TRBD2	TRBJ2-5	NA	CASSELAGGRETQYF	TGTGCCAGCAGCGAACTAGCGGGAGGGAGGGAGACCCAGTACTTC
TRBV11-3	TRBD2	TRBJ2-1	NA	CASSRGGSGSDEQFF	TGTGCCAGCAGTCGAGGCGGTAGCGGGAGCGATGAGCAGTTCTTC
TRBV7-9	NA	TRBJ1-1	NA	CASSLGIGNTEAFF	TGTGCCAGCAGCTTAGGTATTGGGAACACTGAAGCTTTCTTT
TRBV29-1	NA	TRBJ2-7	NA	CSANSGYEQYF	TGCAGCGCTAATAGCGGCTACGAGCAGTACTTC
TRBV11-2	NA	TRBJ2-7	NA	CASSLGGVEQYF	TGTGCCAGCAGCTTAGGGGGGGTTGAGCAGTACTTC
TRBV13	TRBD2	TRBJ2-3	once	CASSPDRGGPTDTQYF	TGTGCCAGCAGCCCCGACCGGGGAGGGCCCACAGATACGCAGTATTTT
TRBV6-5	TRBD1	TRBJ2-2	NA	CASRTGGSGELFF	TGTGCCAGCAGGACAGGGGGCAGCGGGGAGCTGTTTTTT